This passage covers 32 T cell receptor beta chains from one sample sequenced in a study of cytomegalovirus exposure and HLA in healthy donors. The PCR used 60 Vbeta and 13 Jbeta primers. Generated by immunoSEQ multiplex PCR, the TCRdb table keeps only in-frame clones and is missing some. Of over 150,000 clones listed, 75% to 85% are singletons. The source material was PBMCs. The receptors derive from a woman in her fifties or sixties in good health and CMV-seropositive.

The chain has TRBV29-1 and TRBJ2-1; the match to TRBD2 covers 9 bases. V lost 4 bases to trimming and J lost 4 bases; unmatched junction nucleotides: 5. The CDR3 has 14 residues. The germline CDR1 and CDR2 sequences are SQVTM and ANQGSEA. In nucleotides, the CDR3 is TGCAGCGTTGTGTGGCTAGCGGGGTACAATGAGCAGTTCTTC. Protein product: CSVVWLAGYNEQFF.

This chain joins TRBV9 and TRBJ2-2, with a tentative D call TRBD2 (6 bases). Trimming removed 4 bases at V and 3 bases at J, with 16 bases between. CDR1 is SGDLS and CDR2 is YYNGEE in the germline V gene. CDR3 length equals 16 residues. CDR3 protein: CASSPAEGLDTGELFF. In DNA, the CDR3 is TGTGCCAGCAGCCCCGCGGAGGGGCTCGACACCGGGGAGCTGTTTTTT.

This sequence joins TRBV27 and TRBJ1-3; 7 bases are shared with TRBD1. In germline, CDR1 is MNHEY, CDR2 SMNVEV (reference sequence). The CDR3 is 16 amino acids. The J segment lost 0 bases and the V segment lost 4 bases, leaving 6 bases of the junction unmatched. CDR3 nucleotides: TGTGCCAGCAGTTACTTGGGACAGACCTCTGGAAACACCATATATTTT. Amino acids: CASSYLGQTSGNTIYF.

The chain has TRBV9 and TRBJ1-3; D gene uncertain. The CDR3 length is 16 residues. Trimming pared 4 bases from V and 0 bases from J, leaving 14 bases between. Germline V lookup: CDR1 SGDLS, CDR2 YYNGEE. CDR3 residues: CASSFHASSSGNTIYF. CDR3 DNA: TGTGCCAGCAGCTTCCACGCGTCGAGCTCTGGAAACACCATATATTTT.

The genes are TRBV5-1 and TRBJ2-6; TRBD1 aligns across 7 bases. Germline V gene sequence: CDR1 SGHRS, CDR2 YFSETQ. This CDR3 region has 15 residues. V lost 4 bases and J lost 1; bases outside the gene matches: 2. In DNA form, the CDR3 reads TGCGCCAGCAGCGCCAGGGGGTCTGGGGCCAACGTCCTGACTTTC. Its translation is CASSARGSGANVLTF.

The rearrangement links TRBV6-5 to TRBJ1-1; the D is unclear. The CDR3 is 15 amino acids. The V and J ends lost 0 bases and 0 bases respectively, with 8 bases between them. Germline V gene sequence: CDR1 MNHEY, CDR2 SVGAGI. The DNA for the CDR3 is TGTGCCAGCAGTTACTCCTCCCTATTGAACACTGAAGCTTTCTTT. Amino acids: CASSYSSLLNTEAFF.

This clone appeared once. The chain links TRBV7-9 to TRBJ2-5; perhaps TRBD1 as D (6 bases). Per the germline V gene, CDR1 is SEHNR and CDR2 is FQNEAQ (reference sequence). The V and J ends lost 5 bases and 5 bases respectively, with 9 bases between them. The CDR3 length is 12 residues. The CDR3 DNA reads TGTGCCAGCAGCCGGGACACCGAGACCCAGTACTTC. Its translation is CASSRDTETQYF.

This clone appeared once. The chain has TRBV7-3 and TRBJ2-3, with TRBD1 matching 8 bases. Germline assignment: CDR1 SGHTA and CDR2 FQGTGA. Trimming cost V 4 bases and J 1 base; bases outside gene matches: 4. The CDR3 is 15 residues long. The CDR3 sequence: CASSSQGAGTDTQYF. The CDR3 DNA is TGTGCCAGCAGCTCCCAGGGGGCTGGCACAGATACGCAGTATTTT.

This chain uses TRBV28 with TRBJ1-2; 10 nucleotides align to TRBD1. The CDR3 length is 16 residues. Trimming took 6 bases from V and 4 from J; bases not matched to a gene: 11. From germline, CDR1 is MDHEN and CDR2 SYDVKM. CDR3 sequence: CASSPPGQGIGYGYTF. The CDR3 DNA reads as TGTGCCAGCAGCCCCCCGGGACAGGGGATTGGCTATGGCTACACCTTC.

The rearrangement uses TRBV27 and TRBJ2-2; 11 nucleotides line up with TRBD1. V was clipped by 5 bases and J by 5 bases; unmatched bases: 7. The CDR3 loop spans 16 amino acids. Germline V gene sequence: CDR1 MNHEY, CDR2 SMNVEV (reference sequence). In nucleotides, the CDR3 is TGTGCCAGCAGTCCCCGGACAGGGGGCTATACCGGGGAGCTGTTTTTT. Translating gives CASSPRTGGYTGELFF.

V usage is TRBV5-1 and J usage is TRBJ1-5, with 9 bases lining up with TRBD1. Looked up from germline, CDR1 is SGHRS and CDR2 is YFSETQ. The V and J ends lost 4 bases and 5 bases, in that order; junction bases with no gene match: 7. This CDR3 spans 15 amino acids. For the CDR3, the DNA is TGCGCCAGCAGCCCGGGACAGGGAGGCCATCAGCCCCAGCATTTT. Its protein is CASSPGQGGHQPQHF.

The chain uses TRBV25-1 and TRBJ2-6; D is ambiguous. The CDR3 contains 15 residues. Germline-derived CDR1 and CDR2 are MGHDK and SYGVNS. V lost 4 bases, J lost 1 base, and 8 bases lay in between. As DNA, the CDR3 is TGTGCCAGCAGTGCCCTCGGGTCTGGGGCCAACGTCCTGACTTTC. This sequence encodes CASSALGSGANVLTF.

In DNA, the CDR3 is TGCGCCAGCAAGGGGGATGGGGGTGAAAAACTGTTTTTT. Translated: CASKGDGGEKLFF. V is TRBV5-1 and J is TRBJ1-4; possibly TRBD1 for D (6 bases). V lost 6 bases to trimming and J lost 7 bases, with 13 bases between them. Germline values: CDR1 SGHRS, CDR2 YFSETQ. The CDR3 is 13 residues long.

The chain couples TRBV7-9 to TRBJ2-7; D ambiguous. This CDR3 spans 13 amino acids. Trimming cost V 1 base and J 6 bases, with 10 bases left between them. Germline values: CDR1 SEHNR, CDR2 FQNEAQ (reference sequence). CDR3 amino acids: CASSLVQNAEQYF. As DNA, the CDR3 is TGTGCCAGCAGCTTAGTCCAGAACGCCGAGCAGTACTTC.

V gene TRBV6-6 combines with J gene TRBJ1-2; D ambiguous. CDR1 and CDR2 from the germline V gene are MNHNY and SVGAGI (reference sequence). The CDR3 contains 13 residues. Trimming left V 2 bases short and J 5 bases short, with 9 bases between. CDR3 sequence: CASSYPREYGYTF. Written as DNA, the CDR3 is TGTGCCAGCAGTTACCCTAGGGAGTATGGCTACACCTTC.

V and J are TRBV5-1 and TRBJ1-1; D not resolved. Trimming removed 4 bases at V and 4 bases at J, with 8 bases between. The CDR3 consists of 12 residues. The germline V gene encodes CDR1 SGHRS and CDR2 YFSETQ. CDR3 in DNA: TGCGCCAGCAGCGGGGAGACCACTGAAGCTTTCTTT. This codes for CASSGETTEAFF.

The chain combines TRBV6-5 with TRBJ2-3; 8 nucleotides match TRBD2. J was trimmed by 2 bases and V by 4 bases; bases with no gene match: 2. The V gene's germline CDR1 is MNHEY and CDR2 SVGAGI. This CDR3 is 14 amino acids long. The CDR3 region has the DNA TGTGCCAGCAGTTCGGGGGGGCACACAGATACGCAGTATTTT. Encoded protein: CASSSGGHTDTQYF.

This sequence joins TRBV15 and TRBJ1-6; 8 bases agree with TRBD1. The CDR3 has 15 amino acids. Per germline, CDR1 LNHNV and CDR2 YYDKDF (reference sequence). Trimming at V came to 0 bases and at J to 8 bases, leaving 3 bases not matched to a gene. CDR3 in amino acids: CATSRDGQGYSPLHF. The CDR3 DNA is TGTGCCACCAGCAGAGACGGACAGGGTTATTCACCCCTCCACTTT.

The chain has TRBV11-3 and TRBJ2-1; the D is unclear. CDR3 length: 15 amino acids. The germline V and J ends were trimmed by 4 bases and 4 bases, with 14 bases remaining between them. Per germline, CDR1 SGHNT and CDR2 YENEEA. The CDR3, as DNA: TGTGCCAGCAGCTCCGGAGATGGGTTATACAATGAGCAGTTCTTC. Its translation: CASSSGDGLYNEQFF. Combining the CDR3 with reference TRBV11-3 and TRBJ2-1 gives the whole variable domain EAGVVQSPRYKIIEKKQPVAFWCNPISGHNTLYWYLQNLGQGPELLIRYENEEAVDDSQLPKDRFSAERLKGVDSTLKIQPAELGDSAVYLCASSSGDGLYNEQFFGPGTRLTVL.

This clone was observed a handful of times. The chain combines TRBV5-1 with TRBJ2-7; 7 bases align to TRBD1. The trim removed 4 bases at V and 5 bases at J, leaving 9 bases unmatched. The germline V gene encodes CDR1 SGHRS and CDR2 YFSETQ. This CDR3 comprises 14 residues. CDR3 sequence reads: CASSKGQTRDEQYF. The CDR3 nucleotides are TGCGCCAGCAGCAAGGGACAGACAAGGGACGAGCAGTACTTC.

This sequence joins TRBV9 and TRBJ2-2; 9 bases fit TRBD2. Trimming at V came to 3 bases and at J to 0 bases, leaving 6 bases not matched to a gene. Germline loops: CDR1 SGDLS, CDR2 YYNGEE. There are 17 residues in the CDR3. CDR3 amino acids: CASSASPSGTNTGELFF. The DNA of the CDR3 is TGTGCCAGCAGCGCGTCCCCTAGCGGGACGAACACCGGGGAGCTGTTTTTT.

This clone was counted once. The genes are TRBV30 and TRBJ1-6; TRBD1 aligns across 7 bases. Germline V lookup: CDR1 GTSNPN, CDR2 SVGIG (reference sequence). The CDR3 spans 14 residues. With 2 bases clipped from V and 5 bases from J, the junction kept 3 bases outside the gene matches. The CDR3 region is CAWSRDSNNSPLHF. CDR3 bases: TGTGCCTGGAGTCGGGACAGTAATAATTCACCCCTCCACTTT.

The chain joins TRBV5-1 to TRBJ1-4; TRBD1 agrees at 9 bases. The V and J ends lost 5 bases and 0 bases, in that order; junction bases with no gene match: 5. From germline, CDR1 is SGHRS and CDR2 YFSETQ. CDR3 length: 16 amino acids. The CDR3 DNA sequence: TGCGCCAGCAGTCCAAGGACAGGGGCAACTAATGAAAAACTGTTTTTT. It codes for CASSPRTGATNEKLFF.

The V call is TRBV29-1, the J call TRBJ2-3, with D possibly matching TRBD2 (5 bases). The CDR3 is made up of 12 amino acids. V lost 3 bases, J lost 3 bases, and 7 bases lay in between. Per the germline V gene, CDR1 is SQVTM and CDR2 is ANQGSEA. Here the CDR3 reads CSVDPGTDTQYF. In DNA, the CDR3 is TGCAGCGTTGATCCGGGAACAGATACGCAGTATTTT.

V is TRBV5-1 and J is TRBJ2-6; D might be TRBD1 (6 bases). The CDR3 consists of 15 residues. The V and J ends lost 6 bases and 4 bases respectively, with 14 bases between them. From germline, CDR1 is SGHRS and CDR2 YFSETQ. The CDR3 DNA reads TGCGCCAGCAAGGCAGGGGCCGCAGGGGCCAACGTCCTGACTTTC. Translating it yields CASKAGAAGANVLTF.

To note about this clone: The identical CDR3 is also encoded by other nucleotide sequences in the sample. The chain recombines TRBV5-1 with TRBJ1-2; TRBD1 matches at 7 bases. V was pared by 0 bases and J by 2 bases, with 1 base of the junction left unmatched. Per germline, CDR1 SGHRS and CDR2 YFSETQ. The CDR3 has 14 amino acids. CDR3 nucleotide sequence: TGCGCCAGCAGCTTGGAGGGGGCAAACTATGGCTACACCTTC. It codes for CASSLEGANYGYTF.

This rearrangement joins TRBV5-5 to TRBJ1-6, with 8 bases identical to TRBD1. In germline, CDR1 is SGHKS, CDR2 YYEKEE (reference sequence). This CDR3 is 16 amino acids long. J lost 7 bases, V lost 4 bases, and 10 bases had no gene match. The CDR3 spells CASSHTDRARNSPLHF. The DNA for the CDR3 is TGTGCCAGCAGCCATACGGACAGGGCCCGCAATTCACCCCTCCACTTT.

About this clone itself: A junction end diverges from the germline sequence, so it may reflect a read error. This chain uses TRBV4-1 with TRBJ2-4; 13 bases are a match to TRBD2. The length of the CDR3 is 19 residues. CDR1 MGHRA and CDR2 YSYEKL come from the germline V gene. CDR3 region: CASSQTVKLAGGPKNSQYF. CDR3 DNA: TGCGCCAGCAGCCAGACGGTCAAACTAGCGGGGGGGCCAAAAAACAGTCAGTACTTC.

In its sample, this clone was seen once. This chain links TRBV5-6 with TRBJ2-7, with 7 bases fitting TRBD1. The CDR3 length is 15 residues. The germline gives CDR1 SGHDT, CDR2 YYEEEE. J lost 2 bases, V lost 0 bases, and 5 bases had no gene match. As DNA, the CDR3 is TGTGCCAGCAGCTTGGAGGGAAGGGGGCCCTACGAGCAGTACTTC. Amino acids: CASSLEGRGPYEQYF.

This clone turned up a few times. The chain links TRBV27 to TRBJ1-4; 8 bases align to TRBD1. There are 16 residues in the CDR3. V was clipped by 5 bases and J by 8 bases; unmatched bases: 13. In germline, CDR1 is MNHEY, CDR2 SMNVEV (reference sequence). The CDR3 is CASSPGTGLLGEKLFF. The CDR3 nucleotides are TGTGCCAGCAGTCCCGGGACAGGCCTTCTAGGGGAAAAACTGTTTTTT. The full variable domain, with the rest looked up from reference TRBV27 and TRBJ1-4, is EAQVTQNPRYLITVTGKKLTVTCSQNMNHEYMSWYRQDPGLGLRQIYYSMNVEVTDKGDVPEGYKVSRKEKRNFPLILESPSPNQTSLYFCASSPGTGLLGEKLFFGSGTQLSVL.

A few counts support this clone. The rearrangement links TRBV27 to TRBJ1-1; possibly TRBD1 for D (6 bases). CDR3 length: 16 residues. V was trimmed by 8 bases and J by 4 bases, leaving 23 bases between them. CDR1 and CDR2 (germline): MNHEY, SMNVEV (reference sequence). The CDR3 region has the DNA TGTGCCAGCTCAGGGGTGCGGTCACGGAGCGGCACTGAAGCTTTCTTT. Encoded protein: CASSGVRSRSGTEAFF.

This chain joins TRBV5-1 and TRBJ1-2; 9 positions agree with TRBD1. This CDR3 region has 14 residues. The germline CDR1 and CDR2 sequences are SGHRS and YFSETQ. Losses at the gene ends were 4 bases for V and 3 bases for J; bases not matched to a gene: 4. The CDR3 spells CASSVDRGDYGYTF. In nucleotides, the CDR3 is TGCGCCAGCAGCGTGGACAGGGGAGACTATGGCTACACCTTC.